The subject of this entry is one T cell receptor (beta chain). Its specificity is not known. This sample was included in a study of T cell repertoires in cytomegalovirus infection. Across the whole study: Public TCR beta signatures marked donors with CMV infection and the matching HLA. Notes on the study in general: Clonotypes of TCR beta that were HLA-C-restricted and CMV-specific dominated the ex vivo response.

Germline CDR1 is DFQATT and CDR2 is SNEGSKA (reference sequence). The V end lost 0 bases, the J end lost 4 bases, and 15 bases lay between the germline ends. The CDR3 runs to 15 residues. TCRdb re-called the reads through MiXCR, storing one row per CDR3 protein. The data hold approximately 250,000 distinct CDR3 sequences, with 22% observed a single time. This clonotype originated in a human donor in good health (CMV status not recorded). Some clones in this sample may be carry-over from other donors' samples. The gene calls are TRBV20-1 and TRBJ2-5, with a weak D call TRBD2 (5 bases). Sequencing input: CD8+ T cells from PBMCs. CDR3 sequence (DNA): TGCAGTGCTAGAGATCGGAAGGAGGCGGGAGAGACCCAGTACTTC. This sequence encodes CSARDRKEAGETQYF.